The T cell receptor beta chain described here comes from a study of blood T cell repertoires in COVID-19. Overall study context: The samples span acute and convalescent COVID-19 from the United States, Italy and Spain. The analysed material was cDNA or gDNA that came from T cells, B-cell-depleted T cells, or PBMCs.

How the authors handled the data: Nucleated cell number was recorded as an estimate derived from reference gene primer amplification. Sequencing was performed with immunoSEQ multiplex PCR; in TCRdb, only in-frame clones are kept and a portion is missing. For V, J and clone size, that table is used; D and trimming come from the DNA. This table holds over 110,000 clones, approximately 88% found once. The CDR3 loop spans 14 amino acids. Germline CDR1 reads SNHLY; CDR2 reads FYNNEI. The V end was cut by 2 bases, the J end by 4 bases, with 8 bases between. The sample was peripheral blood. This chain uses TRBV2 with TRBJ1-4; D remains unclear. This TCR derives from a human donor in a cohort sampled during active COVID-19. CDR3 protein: CASSEFRSNEKLFF. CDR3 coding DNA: TGTGCCAGCAGTGAATTTAGGAGTAATGAAAAACTGTTTTTT.